The clone carrying this TCR beta chain appeared a single time. Random hexamers were used to reverse transcribe an amount of about 0.45 to 1 ug RNA. The authors amplified TCR beta CDR3 across 54 Vbeta and 13 Jbeta using immunoSEQ multiplex PCR. In TCRdb, the immunoSEQ multiplex PCR reads were re-called with MiXCR into one record per CDR3 protein. The sample carries some 100,000 distinct CDR3 sequences, 92% recorded once. Deletions cut 6 bases from V and 5 bases from J, with 19 bases between. The CDR3 length is 15 residues. Germline CDR1 is SNHLY and CDR2 is FYNNEI. TCR beta sequencing was performed on blood CD8+ and CD4+ T cells. The controls were healthy donors who were matched for age and sex. The CD8+ and CD4+ T cells were negatively isolated, with the TEMRA cells enriched by FACS. The record originates from a study of CD8 T cells in Susac syndrome.

Sequenced input: CD8+ T cells from PBMCs. The chain couples TRBV2 to TRBJ1-2; D unresolved. This TCR was recovered from a human donor in good health. The CDR3 is CASRENLNRGYGYTF. The CDR3 nucleotides are TGTGCCAGCAGAGAAAACCTTAACCGGGGATATGGCTACACCTTC.